The T cell receptor (beta chain) described here comes from a study of human T cells and chemical hapten exposure. Findings and caveats of the study: Patch test score showed a positive correlation with PT1 expanded TCR counts.

TCRdb reprocessed the RACE reads via MiXCR and lists one record per CDR3 protein. The sample has a few hundred thousand distinct CDR3 sequences; over 5% are singletons. Time point meaning: pre-sensitization, week 0. Specified treatment: therapeutic diphenylcyclopropenone sensitization with weekly scalp DPC. Each donor was an alopecia patient between 18 and 70 years of age who qualified for DPC. This clonotype showed up many times. The antigen is undetermined. The sequence derives from a woman younger than 35 with alopecia areata. Some clones in this sample may be carry-over from other donors' samples. Sample: whole blood, taken in connection with sensitization to the hapten diphenylcyclopropenone (DPC).

The CDR3 region has the DNA TGTGCCAGCAGCTTGGCCGTGGGGGCCGGGGATGAAAAACTGTTTTTT. Translating it yields CASSLAVGAGDEKLFF. The chain joins TRBV5-5 to TRBJ1-4; possible D gene TRBD1, 6 bases. V lost 0 bases to trimming and J lost 6 bases, with 15 bases between them. Germline V lookup: CDR1 SGHKS, CDR2 YYEKEE (reference sequence). This CDR3 is 16 amino acids long.